This TCR beta chain was profiled in a study of blood T cell repertoires in COVID-19. On the study more broadly: The United States, Italy and Spain supplied acute and convalescent COVID-19 samples. PBMCs, B-cell-depleted T cells, or T cells provided the cDNA or gDNA that made up the material.

Clinical histories supplied by participants themselves formed the basis of cohort assignment. During the 2 weeks before they entered the study, exposed participants had met someone with a PCR-confirmed or clinician-diagnosed COVID-19 case. Germline lookup yields CDR1 MDHEN and CDR2 SYDVKM. V lost 3 bases and J lost 8; bases outside the gene matches: 6. The CDR3 is 13 amino acids. Produced via immunoSEQ multiplex PCR; TCRdb's table is partial and in-frame only. The sample lists 200,000 to 250,000 clones; just under 90% were seen once. The sequenced material came from PBMCs or T cells enriched from blood (not recorded which). The rearrangement joins TRBV28 to TRBJ1-2, with TRBD1 identical over 7 bases. The clonotype was recovered from a man aged 45-65 years who had been exposed to COVID-19. CDR3 amino acids: CASSLARGLGYTF. The CDR3 region has the DNA TGTGCCAGCAGTTTGGCAAGGGGGCTGGGCTACACCTTC.